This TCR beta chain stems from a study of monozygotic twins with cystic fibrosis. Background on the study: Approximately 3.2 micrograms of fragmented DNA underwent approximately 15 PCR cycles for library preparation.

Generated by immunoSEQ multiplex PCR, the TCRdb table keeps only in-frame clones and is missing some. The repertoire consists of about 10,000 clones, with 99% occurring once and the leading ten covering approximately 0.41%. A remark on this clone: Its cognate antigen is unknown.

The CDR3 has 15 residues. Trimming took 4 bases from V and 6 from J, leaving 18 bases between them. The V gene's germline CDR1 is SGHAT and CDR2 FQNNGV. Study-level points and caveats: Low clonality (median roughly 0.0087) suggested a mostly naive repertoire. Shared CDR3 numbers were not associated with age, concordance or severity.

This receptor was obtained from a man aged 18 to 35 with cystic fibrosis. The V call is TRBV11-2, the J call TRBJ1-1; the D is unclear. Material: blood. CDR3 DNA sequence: TGTGCCAGCAGCTCTCCACGAGGGATAAACCCTGAAGCTTTCTTT. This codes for CASSSPRGINPEAFF. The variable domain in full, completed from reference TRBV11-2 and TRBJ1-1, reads EAGVAQSPRYKIIEKRQSVAFWCNPISGHATLYWYQQILGQGPKLLIQFQNNGVVDDSQLPKDRFSAERLKGVDSTLKIQPAKLEDSAVYLCASSSPRGINPEAFFGQGTRLTVV.